This TCR beta chain was found in a study of T cells in women clearing cervical HPV infection. Study conclusions and caveats: Controls had more TRBV6-7 (around 0.15%) than cases (approximately 0.11%).

Average input was about 1,200 ng genomic DNA for immunoSEQ TCR beta CDR3 amplification. TCRdb's table, derived via immunoSEQ multiplex PCR, lists solely in-frame clones and lacks some. The sample includes roughly 20,000 clones. CDR1 and CDR2 from the germline V gene are SEHNR and FQNEAQ (reference sequence). There are 15 residues in the CDR3. Points on this clone: As yet, its antigen is unknown. The CDR3 end lies 3 residues beyond the end of the read and is filled in from the germline J gene.

The sequence was collected from a woman aged 18 to 69 with a cervical HPV16 infection that either progressed to CIN3+ or cleared (not recorded which). The chain carries TRBV7-9 and TRBJ1-2; D gene ambiguous. The sample taken for sequencing was blood buffy coat. The CDR3 bases that were read are TGTGCCAGCAGCTCTACAGTTTCAGCCCCCAATGAC. It translates to CASSSTVSAPND. The complete CDR3 reads CASSSTVSAPNDYTF.